One and the same sample provided the 27 T cell receptor beta chains below, sequenced in a study of T-cell reconstitution after alpha-beta-depleted transplantation in children (dated by TCRdb to the mid-2010s). To prepare the library, PCR was applied. The instrument given in TCRdb is Illumina HiSeq 2500. Molecular barcoding was employed in the preparation of TCR libraries, with unique molecular identifiers being used to normalize TCRbeta repertoire quantification. TCRdb took the public reads, trimmed them with fastp at Q25, ran MiXCR for clone calling and kept in-frame beta chains. One record per CDR3 amino acid sequence lists the most common genes and DNA. The sample has almost 600,000 distinct CDR3 sequences on record, about a quarter of them singletons. In total, the top ten clones hold 30% to 40% of the sample. The sample's treatment or condition, from its label and the paper: allogeneic hematopoietic cell transplantation with graft depleted of TCRalphabeta T cells and CD19 B cells.

The material was PBMCs, obtained before TCRalphabeta/CD19-depleted stem cell transplant. Every receptor here comes from a boy under two years old with Wiskott-Aldrich syndrome, due to receive a stem cell transplant.

This clonotype was detected only a few times. The J gene is TRBJ2-7, the V gene TRBV20-1; TRBD2 might be the D (5 bases). Germline loops: CDR1 DFQATT, CDR2 SNEGSKA (reference sequence). V lost 3 bases and J 3 bases, leaving 9 bases between the germline ends. The CDR3 covers 12 residues. DNA of the CDR3: TGCAGTGCTAGGGGCCGGGGCTACGAGCAGTACTTC. The encoded protein is CSARGRGYEQYF.

In nucleotides, the CDR3 is TGTGCCAGCAGTCCGTGGACAGGGGGCACCGGGGAGCTGTTTTTT. Encoded protein: CASSPWTGGTGELFF. This chain connects TRBV12-3 or TRBV12-4 to TRBJ2-2; 10 bases align to TRBD1. The CDR3 runs to 15 residues. V lost 5 bases to trimming and J lost 4 bases; unmatched junction nucleotides: 4.

In this sample, this clonotype turned up a few times. The gene calls are TRBV5-6 and TRBJ1-5; TRBD1 is a possible D gene (5 bases). From germline, CDR1 is SGHDT and CDR2 YYEEEE. The CDR3 runs 15 residues. Trimming took 5 bases from V and 5 from J, leaving 17 bases between them. CDR3 loop: CASSFGHGEYQPQHF. In DNA form, the CDR3 reads TGTGCCAGCAGTTTCGGACACGGGGAGTATCAGCCCCAGCATTTT.

The chain uses TRBV20-1 and TRBJ2-3, with 9 bases that match TRBD1. This CDR3 has 13 residues. From germline, CDR1 is DFQATT and CDR2 SNEGSKA (reference sequence). Here the CDR3 reads CRAIQGAADTQYF. The CDR3 nucleotides read TGCAGGGCGATACAGGGGGCGGCAGATACGCAGTATTTT.

Many counts were recorded for this clonotype. This chain links TRBV5-6 with TRBJ2-5; D ambiguous. The germline V and J ends were trimmed by 4 bases and 4 bases, with 11 bases remaining between them. CDR1 is SGHDT and CDR2 is YYEEEE in the germline V gene. The CDR3 is 13 residues long. This chain's CDR3 is CASSRRSGETQYF. The CDR3 region has the DNA TGTGCCAGCAGCAGACGGAGTGGAGAGACCCAGTACTTC.

The CDR3 DNA reads as TGTGCCATCGGTCCGGGACAGGGATACACCGGGGAGCTGTTTTTT. Translation gives CAIGPGQGYTGELFF. The genes are TRBV10-3 and TRBJ2-2; 9 bases are a match to TRBD1. Germline-derived CDR1 and CDR2 are ENHRY and SYGVKD. V dropped 8 bases and J dropped 3; count of bases not matched to a gene: 7. This CDR3 region has 15 residues.

This clonotype was recorded a few times. V is TRBV20-1 and J is TRBJ1-1; tentatively, D is TRBD1 (5 bases). From germline, CDR1 is DFQATT and CDR2 SNEGSKA (reference sequence). Trimming took 0 bases from V and 1 from J, leaving 9 bases between them. The CDR3 totals 14 residues. Written as DNA, the CDR3 is TGCAGTGCTAGAGATTGGGGGAAGAACACTGAAGCTTTCTTT. As protein: CSARDWGKNTEAFF.

The gene calls are TRBV5-5 and TRBJ2-5, with TRBD2 identical over 7 bases. The junction had 4 bases not matched to a gene; V was cut back by 0 bases and J by 5 bases. The CDR3 has 14 residues. CDR1 and CDR2 from the germline V gene are SGHKS and YYEKEE (reference sequence). For the CDR3, the DNA is TGTGCCAGCAGCTTGGAGCTAGCGGCGGAGACCCAGTACTTC. Residues: CASSLELAAETQYF.

The rearrangement joins TRBV5-6 to TRBJ2-1; D perhaps matches TRBD2 (5 bases). The CDR3 totals 16 residues. Trimming took 0 bases from V and 4 from J, leaving 14 bases between them. Germline V gene sequence: CDR1 SGHDT, CDR2 YYEEEE. CDR3 protein: CASSLVGGAEYNEQFF. CDR3 nucleotides: TGTGCCAGCAGCTTGGTGGGCGGAGCGGAATACAATGAGCAGTTCTTC.

The chain combines TRBV27 with TRBJ2-6; TRBD1 matches 10 bases. CDR1 and CDR2 (germline): MNHEY, SMNVEV (reference sequence). Trimming cost V 4 bases and J 0 bases; bases outside gene matches: 6. This CDR3 contains 18 residues. CDR3 amino acids: CASSSRQGAFSGANVLTF. For the CDR3, the DNA is TGTGCCAGCAGTTCAAGACAGGGGGCGTTCTCTGGGGCCAACGTCCTGACTTTC.

Only a few counts were recorded for this clonotype. The gene calls are TRBV5-1 and TRBJ2-1; 13 bases line up with TRBD2. The trim removed 4 bases at V and 2 bases at J, leaving 12 bases unmatched. The CDR3 consists of 19 residues. CDR1 is SGHRS and CDR2 is YFSETQ in the germline V gene. The CDR3 coding sequence is TGCGCCAGCAGCGTCTCGGGACTAGCGGGAAAGGTGGCCTACAATGAGCAGTTCTTC. This codes for CASSVSGLAGKVAYNEQFF.

This clonotype was seen more than once but under ten times. The chain employs TRBV5-1 and TRBJ2-1; TRBD2 matches at 10 bases. The CDR3 is 16 amino acids. Looked up from germline, CDR1 is SGHRS and CDR2 is YFSETQ. The V gene end was trimmed by 4 bases and the J gene end by 5 bases; junction bases not matched to a gene: 9. The CDR3 DNA is TGCGCCAGCAGCCCCCCCGCTAGCGGGAGAAACAATGAGCAGTTCTTC. It is translated as CASSPPASGRNNEQFF.

The V and J genes are TRBV7-9 and TRBJ2-7, with D perhaps matching TRBD1 (6 bases). V lost 3 bases, J lost 3 bases, and 12 bases lay in between. The CDR3 contains 14 residues. Germline lookup yields CDR1 SEHNR and CDR2 FQNEAQ (reference sequence). Here the CDR3 DNA reads TGTGCCAGCAGCTTGGGGGCCGGCCGCTACGAGCAGTACTTC. As protein: CASSLGAGRYEQYF.

This clonotype appeared a few times. V gene TRBV20-1 combines with J gene TRBJ2-7; D perhaps matches TRBD1 (6 bases). Trimming removed 4 bases at V and 6 bases at J, with 16 bases between. The CDR3 runs 13 residues. Germline CDR1 is DFQATT and CDR2 is SNEGSKA (reference sequence). The CDR3 region has the DNA TGCAGTGCTATCGTACAGGGTGTCGGCGAGCAGTACTTC. Translating gives CSAIVQGVGEQYF.

In this sample, this clonotype turned up a few times. Written as DNA, the CDR3 is TGTGCCAGCAAACGACTCGTATTATCCTACGAGCAGTACTTC. Protein product: CASKRLVLSYEQYF. The rearrangement joins TRBV6-1 to TRBJ2-7, with D uncertain. V was trimmed by 7 bases and J by 1 base, leaving 14 bases between them. The CDR3 runs 14 residues. Looked up from germline, CDR1 is MNHNS and CDR2 is SASEGT.

The genes are TRBV3-1 and TRBJ1-5; a weak D match, TRBD1 (5 bases). Germline loops: CDR1 LGHDT, CDR2 YNNKEL (reference sequence). The CDR3 loop spans 16 amino acids. Trimming took off 1 base at V and 6 bases at J, with 16 bases between the two ends. The CDR3 sequence is CASSQGGGMGGQPQHF. The CDR3 nucleotides are TGTGCCAGCAGCCAAGGTGGAGGGATGGGGGGTCAGCCCCAGCATTTT.

This clonotype was seen a few times. This chain connects TRBV4-2 to TRBJ2-2, with D possibly called TRBD1 or TRBD2 (5 bases each). Germline-derived CDR1 and CDR2 are LGHNA and YNFKEQ. Deletions cut 3 bases from V and 0 bases from J, with 14 bases between. The CDR3 covers 17 residues. The CDR3 loop reads CASSQPGLKTNTGELFF. The CDR3 bases are TGTGCCAGCAGCCAGCCGGGGCTGAAAACGAACACCGGGGAGCTGTTTTTT.

The rearrangement links TRBV20-1 to TRBJ1-5, with a tentative D call TRBD1 (5 bases). The CDR3 extends over 13 amino acids. Germline V gene lookup returns CDR1 DFQATT and CDR2 SNEGSKA (reference sequence). Trimming removed 2 bases from V and 7 bases from J, with 12 bases in between. CDR3 amino acids: CSARNGRDQPQHF. For the CDR3, the DNA is TGCAGTGCTAGAAATGGGAGGGACCAGCCCCAGCATTTT.

This chain links TRBV7-6 with TRBJ2-5; 7 nucleotides align to TRBD2. J was trimmed by 5 bases and V by 5 bases; bases with no gene match: 14. This CDR3 region has 16 residues. Germline loops: CDR1 SGHVS, CDR2 FNYEAQ. DNA of the CDR3: TGTGCCAGCAGCGTGCTGGGGGGGAGGGCCGTTGAGACCCAGTACTTC. Residues: CASSVLGGRAVETQYF.

In this sample, this clonotype turned up many times. One end of the junction does not line up with germline, which may come from a read error. V gene TRBV5-1 combines with J gene TRBJ2-7; no reliable D call. The CDR3 has 14 residues. Germline CDR1 reads SGHRS; CDR2 reads YFSETQ. The CDR3 DNA reads TGTGCCAGCAGCTTAACTGGGCGCTCCTACGAGCAGTACTTC. This codes for CASSLTGRSYEQYF.

The rearrangement uses TRBV12-3 or TRBV12-4 and TRBJ2-2; 14 bases map to TRBD2. After removal of 5 bases from V and 9 bases from J, the junction contained 5 bases not matched to a gene. The CDR3 extends over 15 amino acids. In DNA, the CDR3 is TGTGCCAGCAGTGGGACTAGCGGGAGCTTCAGGGAGCTGTTTTTT. Amino acids: CASSGTSGSFRELFF.

This clonotype was counted a few times. V usage is TRBV5-5 and J usage is TRBJ2-7; D possibly corresponds to TRBD1 (6 bases). The V gene's germline CDR1 is SGHKS and CDR2 YYEKEE (reference sequence). CDR3 length equals 16 residues. Trimming removed 0 bases at V and 0 bases at J, with 13 bases between. This chain's CDR3 is CASSLGPTGTSYEQYF. In DNA form, the CDR3 reads TGTGCCAGCAGCTTGGGACCTACAGGGACCTCCTACGAGCAGTACTTC.

This sequence joins TRBV7-9 and TRBJ2-1; D gene unclear. This CDR3 comprises 15 residues. V was shortened by 6 bases and J by 8 bases, with 20 bases between the two germline ends. Germline CDR1 SEHNR, CDR2 FQNEAQ (reference sequence). The DNA for the CDR3 is TGTGCCAGCAGTTTACTCGGCAGTATGACCGATGAGCAGTTCTTC. Its protein is CASSLLGSMTDEQFF.

This clonotype occurred a few times. J is TRBJ2-7 and V is TRBV12-3 or TRBV12-4; TRBD1 might be the D (6 bases). Trimming took 6 bases from V and 3 from J, leaving 15 bases between them. The CDR3 length is 14 residues. The CDR3 loop is CASSRLPRGYEQYF. Written as DNA, the CDR3 is TGTGCCAGCAGCCGGCTGCCCAGGGGCTACGAGCAGTACTTC.

The chain employs TRBV25-1 and TRBJ2-1; 7 bases line up with TRBD1. The CDR3 is made up of 14 amino acids. J lost 5 bases, V lost 5 bases, and 6 bases had no gene match. In germline, CDR1 is MGHDK, CDR2 SYGVNS. This CDR3 is CASSRGPRHNEQFF. The CDR3 nucleotides read TGTGCCAGCAGTAGGGGGCCTCGCCACAATGAGCAGTTCTTC.

This clonotype was counted a few times. This sequence joins TRBV6-1 and TRBJ2-7; the D is unclear. Looked up from germline, CDR1 is MNHNS and CDR2 is SASEGT. The V gene lost 6 bases and the J gene lost 3 bases, with 24 bases spanning the gap. The CDR3 loop spans 17 amino acids. The CDR3 DNA sequence: TGTGCCAGCAGCCAGACCACCCACCGGGCCTGGGACTACGAGCAGTACTTC. Protein: CASSQTTHRAWDYEQYF.

There are a few counts of this clonotype. The rearrangement links TRBV10-3 to TRBJ1-1; D unclear. CDR3 size: 13 residues. Looked up from germline, CDR1 is ENHRY and CDR2 is SYGVKD. V lost 2 bases to trimming and J lost 6 bases, with 10 bases between them. CDR3 loop: CAISEEGWAEAFF. The CDR3 bases are TGTGCCATCAGTGAGGAGGGCTGGGCTGAAGCTTTCTTT.